These 2 T cell receptor beta chains originate from one sample sequenced in a study of T-cell reconstitution after alpha-beta-depleted transplantation in children. The TCRbeta library was prepared with unique molecular identifiers. In TCRdb, the PCR reads were re-called with MiXCR into one record per CDR3 protein. Of 400,000 to 500,000 distinct CDR3 sequences listed, approximately 11% are singletons. The specimen was PBMCs from the stem cell graft donor, collected from the stem cell graft. Receptor source: a human donor who donated a stem cell graft to a child with acute myeloid leukemia.

This clonotype was recorded a few times. The V and J genes are TRBV5-6 and TRBJ1-2, with D unresolved. CDR1 and CDR2 (germline): SGHDT, YYEEEE. This CDR3 spans 15 amino acids. Trimming cost V 1 base and J 0 bases, with 10 bases left between them. Here the CDR3 DNA reads TGTGCCAGCAGCTTGAGGCAGGCATCTAACTATGGCTACACCTTC. Protein sequence: CASSLRQASNYGYTF.

This clonotype was counted only a few times. The chain joins TRBV13 to TRBJ1-4, with 7 bases aligning to TRBD1. This CDR3 is 16 amino acids long. Germline V gene lookup returns CDR1 PRHDT and CDR2 FYEKMQ (reference sequence). With 5 bases clipped from V and 4 bases from J, the junction kept 10 bases outside the gene matches. CDR3 sequence: CASSPYSGQNNEKLFF. DNA of the CDR3: TGTGCCAGCAGCCCATACTCGGGACAGAATAATGAAAAACTGTTTTTT.